A selection of T cell receptor beta chains follows, all from one sample in a study of blood T cell repertoires in COVID-19. Assay: immunoSEQ multiplex PCR; the TCRdb copy retains only in-frame clones and omits some. The repertoire holds about 200,000 clones, 84% seen once, with 5.1% in the top ten. The sequencing sample was made of peripheral blood. These TCRs come from a woman in her 70s with active or convalescent COVID-19. Each CDR3 is given with its conserved first and last residue. The D gene is left open where the match is weak. The size field is filled for only some rows; it gives once, few, many or a size class.

TRBV7-9	TRBD1	TRBJ1-4	-	TGTGCCAGCAGCCAAGGGGGCTGGAATGAAAAACTGTTTTTT	CASSQGGWNEKLFF
TRBV6-5	-	TRBJ2-7	-	TGTGCCAGCAGGCCCCAGGGCGCTGTTTCCTACGAGCAGTACTTC	CASRPQGAVSYEQYF
TRBV20-1	-	TRBJ2-5	-	TGCAGTGCTAGTCGGTCAGGGAAGGCCTTCCAAGAGACCCAGTACTTC	CSASRSGKAFQETQYF
TRBV4-1	TRBD2	TRBJ2-7	-	TGCGCCAGCAGCCAAGGACTAGCGTCCCACGAGCAGTACTTC	CASSQGLASHEQYF
TRBV19	-	TRBJ2-7	-	TGTGCCAGTAGTATAGGAGCGGGTTTCTACGAGCAGTACTTC	CASSIGAGFYEQYF
TRBV7-3	TRBD2	TRBJ2-1	few	TGTGCCAGCAGCTTAACGTCGCTAGCGGGAGGCAATGAGCAGTTCTTC	CASSLTSLAGGNEQFF
TRBV2	TRBD2	TRBJ2-3	few	TGTGCCAGCAGGGCAACTAGCGGGACTAGCACAGATACGCAGTATTTT	CASRATSGTSTDTQYF
TRBV5-4	TRBD1	TRBJ1-4	-	TGTGCCAGCAGCTTACAGGGGGCCGAAGAAAAACTGTTTTTT	CASSLQGAEEKLFF
TRBV11-2	-	TRBJ2-7	few	TGTGCCAGCAGCTTAGTGGGCCACGAGCAGTACTTC	CASSLVGHEQYF
TRBV9	TRBD1	TRBJ2-7	few	TGTGCCAGCAGCGTAGGTGATCGACAGGGCTACGAGCAGTACTTC	CASSVGDRQGYEQYF
TRBV7-2	-	TRBJ2-3	-	TGTGCCAGCAGTGGGCTATTAGGCACAGATACGCAGTATTTT	CASSGLLGTDTQYF
TRBV5-1	-	TRBJ2-7	few	TGCGCCAGCAGCCGTGGGACTGGATTATTCTACGAGCAGTACTTC	CASSRGTGLFYEQYF
TRBV19	-	TRBJ2-6	-	TGTGCCAGTAGTATAACTGTGGCTGGGGCCAACGTCCTGACTTTC	CASSITVAGANVLTF
TRBV28	-	TRBJ2-7	-	TGTGCCAGCAGTTTGCCTGGGGCACTCTCCTACGAGCAGTACTTC	CASSLPGALSYEQYF
TRBV4-1	-	TRBJ2-2	-	TGCGCCAGCAGCCAAGATCTTAGCGGCCGTAACACCGGGGAGCTGTTTTTT	CASSQDLSGRNTGELFF
TRBV19	-	TRBJ1-1	-	TGTGCCAGTAGTCTGTGGGGGCAGGAGACTGAAGCTTTCTTT	CASSLWGQETEAFF
TRBV10-3	-	TRBJ2-5	-	TGTGCCATCAGTGAGCGGGAGCGAGAGACCCAGTACTTC	CAISERERETQYF
TRBV5-6	TRBD1	TRBJ2-7	once	TGTGCCAGCAGCTCCTTCGGACAGGGGCCGGACGAGCAGTACTTC	CASSSFGQGPDEQYF
TRBV5-4	-	TRBJ2-7	-	TGTGCCAGCAGCCACGATAGCTCCGAGCAGTACTTC	CASSHDSSEQYF
TRBV6-1	-	TRBJ2-1	-	TGTGCCAGCAGTGAAGAGACAGGGAGGACCTACAATGAGCAGTTCTTC	CASSEETGRTYNEQFF
TRBV29-1	TRBD1	TRBJ2-5	few	TGCAGCGTCCCCCGGACAGGGCCAGAGACCCAGTACTTC	CSVPRTGPETQYF
TRBV5-4	-	TRBJ2-3	-	TGTGCCAGCAGCTTGGCGGGAGTCCCAGATACGCAGTATTTT	CASSLAGVPDTQYF
TRBV9	TRBD1	TRBJ1-2	-	TGTGCCAGCAGCTCCCAGACAGGGGGCTATGGCTACACCTTC	CASSSQTGGYGYTF